The table lists the clone carrying this TCR beta chain with a few counts. Its specificity is unknown. The record originates from a study of Ad26.COV2.S vaccination and SARS-CoV-2 variants. In the study overall: Enrollment placed the donor in the COV1001 Ad26.COV2.S trial arm. Overall study findings and caveats: Total T cell responses may have been underestimated by the TCR breadth and depth analyses. The breadth of spike-specific CD8+ and CD4+ T cell responses after vaccination was reportedly substantial.

The CDR3 is 14 residues long. V lost 5 bases, J lost 0 bases, and 10 bases lay in between. Germline V CDR1 and CDR2: SGHAT, FQNNGV. Sequenced by immunoSEQ multiplex PCR; TCRdb stores in-frame clones only, minus some. Among roughly 700,000 clones listed, around 90% were seen once. Indicated treatment: around 19 received Ad26.COV2.S at low or high dose, single or two shots; about 5 received placebo; per-sample allocation not given. Collection of the samples took place on day 63 after the first injection of vaccine or placebo. Wuhan-strain SARS-CoV-2 spike was expressed by the Ad26 vector that made up the vaccine.

Sequenced here: peripheral blood, sampled in a trial of Ad26.COV2.S vaccine versus placebo. This chain links TRBV11-2 with TRBJ2-5; D is ambiguous. This receptor was taken from a person between 18 and 60 years old who received the Ad26.COV2.S COVID-19 vaccine or a placebo. CDR3 bases: TGTGCCAGCAGCCCTGCTTATAACCAAGAGACCCAGTACTTC. Its translation: CASSPAYNQETQYF.